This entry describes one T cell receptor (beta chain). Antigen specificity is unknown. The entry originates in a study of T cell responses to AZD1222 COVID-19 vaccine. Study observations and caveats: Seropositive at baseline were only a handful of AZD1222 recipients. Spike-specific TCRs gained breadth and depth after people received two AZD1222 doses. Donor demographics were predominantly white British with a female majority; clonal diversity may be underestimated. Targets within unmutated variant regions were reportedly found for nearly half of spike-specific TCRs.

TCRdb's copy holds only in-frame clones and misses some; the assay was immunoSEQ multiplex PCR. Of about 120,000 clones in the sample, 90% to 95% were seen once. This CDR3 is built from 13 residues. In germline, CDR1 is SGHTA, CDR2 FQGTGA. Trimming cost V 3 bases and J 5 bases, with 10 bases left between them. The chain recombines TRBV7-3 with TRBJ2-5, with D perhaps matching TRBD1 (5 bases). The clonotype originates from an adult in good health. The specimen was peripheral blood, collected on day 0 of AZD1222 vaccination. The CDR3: CASSFGPGETQYF. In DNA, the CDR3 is TGTGCCAGCAGCTTTGGTCCAGGGGAGACCCAGTACTTC.